A selection of T cell receptor beta chains follows, all from one sample in a study of cytomegalovirus exposure and HLA in healthy donors. The table came from immunoSEQ multiplex PCR; TCRdb's copy has only in-frame clones and leaves some out. The sample has roughly 140,000 clones; approximately 83% are singletons. Sequencing was performed on PBMCs. The receptor source for this set is a male donor in good health and CMV-seronegative. Both conserved end residues are part of each CDR3. The D gene is left open where the match is weak. Clone size is stated in some rows and not others, as once, few, many or a class when expanded.

size	V	J	D	CDR3	DNA
-	TRBV12-5	TRBJ1-1	-	CASVARVNTEAFF	TGTGCTAGTGTTGCCAGGGTGAACACTGAAGCTTTCTTT
-	TRBV6-5	TRBJ2-7	TRBD1	CASRRTGGSEQYF	TGTGCCAGCAGAAGGACAGGGGGCTCCGAGCAGTACTTC
-	TRBV5-6	TRBJ2-7	TRBD2	CASTSRVLAGFYEQYF	TGTGCCAGCACATCCCGTGTACTAGCGGGCTTCTACGAGCAGTACTTC
few	TRBV14	TRBJ2-1	TRBD1	CASSQDLRARGLINEQFF	TGTGCCAGCAGCCAAGATCTCCGGGCCAGGGGGCTGATCAATGAGCAGTTCTTC
-	TRBV7-8	TRBJ1-4	TRBD1	CASSSPPQGAGKLFF	TGTGCCAGCAGCTCCCCCCCCCAGGGGGCAGGGAAACTGTTTTTT
-	TRBV4-1	TRBJ2-7	TRBD1	CASSQGEATARYEQYF	TGCGCCAGCAGTCAGGGGGAAGCGACAGCCCGCTACGAGCAGTACTTC
-	TRBV5-6	TRBJ2-5	-	CASSPGNRASYF	TGTGCCAGCAGCCCGGGAAATCGGGCTTCGTACTTC
-	TRBV18	TRBJ2-1	TRBD2	CASSQTSGSFNEQFF	TGTGCCAGCTCCCAGACTAGCGGGAGCTTCAATGAGCAGTTCTTC
once	TRBV11-2	TRBJ2-1	TRBD2	CASSSGRAFSEQFF	TGTGCCAGCAGTAGCGGGAGGGCCTTCTCTGAGCAGTTCTTC
-	TRBV28	TRBJ2-1	TRBD2	CATFVAGGAYNEQFF	TGTGCCACCTTCGTAGCGGGGGGGGCCTACAATGAGCAGTTCTTC
-	TRBV28	TRBJ2-1	-	CASSLPTERNEQFF	TGTGCCAGCAGTTTACCGACAGAGAGGAATGAGCAGTTCTTC
-	TRBV27	TRBJ2-7	-	CASSWSRSISYEQYF	TGTGCCAGCAGTTGGTCCCGATCTATTTCCTACGAGCAGTACTTC
-	TRBV10-3	TRBJ1-3	TRBD1	CAISPNRGPGNTIYF	TGTGCCATCAGTCCGAACAGGGGGCCAGGAAACACCATATATTTT
once	TRBV7-8	TRBJ2-3	TRBD2	CASSSGLAGGVDTQYF	TGTGCCAGCAGCTCGGGACTAGCGGGAGGGGTAGATACGCAGTATTTT
-	TRBV4-3	TRBJ2-1	-	CASSQAFSGTGYNEQFF	TGCGCCAGCAGCCAAGCCTTCTCCGGTACAGGTTACAATGAGCAGTTCTTC
once	TRBV11-2	TRBJ2-7	-	CASSVGGSYEQYF	TGTGCCAGCAGCGTCGGGGGCTCCTACGAGCAGTACTTC
-	TRBV7-3	TRBJ2-7	-	CASSLTEGTEQYF	TGTGCCAGCAGCTTAACGGAGGGAACCGAGCAGTACTTC
-	TRBV6-5	TRBJ1-6	-	CASSAIGAPLHF	TGTGCCAGCAGTGCGATTGGGGCGCCCCTCCACTTT
-	TRBV7-9	TRBJ2-2	-	CASRSGGPTGELFF	TGTGCCAGCAGGAGCGGTGGCCCGACCGGGGAGCTGTTTTTT
-	TRBV27	TRBJ2-7	-	CASRARGYEQYF	TGTGCCAGCAGGGCTAGGGGGTACGAGCAGTACTTC
-	TRBV10-3	TRBJ2-1	TRBD2	CAMRTSDYNEQFF	TGTGCCATGAGGACTAGCGACTACAATGAGCAGTTCTTC
few	TRBV7-9	TRBJ2-1	TRBD2	CASSPGTSGYNEQFF	TGTGCCAGCAGTCCCGGGACTAGCGGTTACAATGAGCAGTTCTTC
-	TRBV19	TRBJ2-7	TRBD1	CASSTDRAGEQYF	TGTGCCAGTAGTACGGACAGGGCCGGCGAGCAGTACTTC
once	TRBV15	TRBJ2-2	-	CATSRRQQENTGELFF	TGTGCCACCAGCAGAAGACAGCAGGAGAACACCGGGGAGCTGTTTTTT
-	TRBV13	TRBJ1-4	-	CASSLGGEDEKLFF	TGTGCCAGCAGCCTCGGGGGGGAGGATGAAAAACTGTTTTTT
once	TRBV19	TRBJ2-1	TRBD2	CASSIGLAGGNEQFF	TGTGCCAGTAGTATCGGACTAGCGGGAGGCAATGAGCAGTTCTTC
-	TRBV11-2	TRBJ2-5	-	CASSFEVAEAQYF	TGTGCCAGCAGCTTCGAAGTCGCGGAAGCCCAGTACTTC
few	TRBV19	TRBJ1-1	-	CASSIREWYTEAFF	TGTGCCAGTAGTATCAGGGAATGGTACACTGAAGCTTTCTTT
-	TRBV29-1	TRBJ1-4	-	CSVGGDGTNEKLFF	TGCAGCGTGGGGGGGGACGGAACTAATGAAAAACTGTTTTTT
-	TRBV30	TRBJ2-1	TRBD2	CAWSGSGRDYNEQFF	TGTGCCTGGAGTGGTAGCGGGAGGGACTACAATGAGCAGTTCTTC